The 8 T cell receptor beta chains below were found in one sample sequenced in a study of blood T cells in healthy people across ages (dated by TCRdb to about 2015). Library prep was done by 5' RACE. For sequencing, an Illumina HiSeq 2500 was employed. A second roughly 6 to 11 cycle PCR used a sample-barcoded 5' primer and a J-beta primer mix. TCRdb applied fastp at Q25 and MiXCR to the public reads, then kept only in-frame beta chains. All rows with the same CDR3 protein become a single entry with the most common DNA and genes. Here the sample has more than 900,000 distinct CDR3 sequences; roughly 28% occur a single time. The ten largest clones represent roughly 10% of the sample. The same sample was also used in a study of T cells of mothers and their children.

Sequencing was done on a sample of blood. The origin of the receptors is a woman in her thirties or forties in good health.

In its sample, this clonotype was seen a few times. The rearrangement joins TRBV7-9 to TRBJ2-7; TRBD2 matches 10 bases. The CDR3 totals 14 residues. Germline CDR1 reads SEHNR; CDR2 reads FQNEAQ (reference sequence). Germline trimming cut 6 bases from V and 2 bases from J; bases unmatched to any gene: 4. CDR3 protein: CASSTSGAPYEQYF. CDR3 sequence (DNA): TGTGCCAGCAGTACTAGCGGGGCCCCCTACGAGCAGTACTTC.

Ten or more counts support this clonotype. The rearrangement links TRBV9 to TRBJ2-1; 7 nucleotides match TRBD1. The CDR3 is 16 residues long. Germline V CDR1 and CDR2: SGDLS, YYNGEE. Trimming removed 3 bases from V and 9 bases from J; junction bases left unmatched: 15. The CDR3 spells CASSAAGTDYRGEQFF. For the CDR3, the DNA is TGTGCCAGCAGCGCTGCCGGGACAGATTACAGGGGTGAGCAGTTCTTC.

The rearrangement joins TRBV5-1 to TRBJ2-1; D is unresolved. The DNA end lines up better with TRBJ2-7; the J call may be wrong. The germline V gene encodes CDR1 SGHRS and CDR2 YFSETQ. The CDR3 spans 14 residues. This chain's CDR3 is CASSLVSVDNEQYF. The CDR3 region has the DNA TGCGCCAGCAGCTTGGTATCGGTTGACAATGAGCAGTACTTC.

This clonotype has a handful of counts. The rearrangement joins TRBV28 to TRBJ1-5, with D perhaps TRBD1 (5 bases). CDR3 length: 14 residues. Germline V gene sequence: CDR1 MDHEN, CDR2 SYDVKM. V was shortened by 6 bases and J by 7 bases, with 16 bases between the two germline ends. CDR3 amino acids: CASSHGTAGQPQHF. CDR3 nucleotide sequence: TGTGCCAGCAGCCATGGGACGGCAGGACAGCCCCAGCATTTT.

V usage is TRBV6-2 or TRBV6-3 and J usage is TRBJ2-1, with a tentative D call TRBD1 (5 bases). The DNA end is a closer match to TRBJ2-7, so the J assignment may be wrong. The germline CDR1 and CDR2 sequences are MNHEY and SVGEGT. This CDR3 has 12 residues. The CDR3 DNA follows: TGTGCCAGCAGCCGCAAGGACAATGAGCAGTACTTC. Protein: CASSRKDNEQYF.

There are a few counts of this clonotype. One junction end does not reproduce the germline sequence, and a read error may be involved. This chain links TRBV7-8 with TRBJ2-4; D ambiguous. Gene TRBJ2-5 matches the end of the DNA better, so the J call may be wrong. This CDR3 is 14 amino acids long. Germline CDR1 SGHVS, CDR2 FQNEAQ. CDR3 in DNA: TGTGCCGGCAGCTTAGTGGTGGGCGTGGAGACCCAGTACTTC. It specifies CAGSLVVGVETQYF.

This clonotype was observed a handful of times. The chain has TRBV27 and TRBJ2-5; 14 bases line up with TRBD2. Germline CDR1 is MNHEY and CDR2 is SMNVEV (reference sequence). The V and J ends lost 6 bases and 4 bases, in that order; junction bases with no gene match: 7. The CDR3 is made up of 16 amino acids. The CDR3 region is CASSPGLAGALETQYF. The CDR3, as DNA: TGTGCCAGCAGCCCGGGACTAGCGGGGGCGTTAGAGACCCAGTACTTC.

This clonotype was detected a few times. The CDR3 nucleotides are TGTGCCAGCAGTTTGGGTGGTCGACAGGGGTCAAACACCATATATTTT. Its translation is CASSLGGRQGSNTIYF. The chain employs TRBV12-3 or TRBV12-4 and TRBJ1-3; 8 bases agree with TRBD1. The CDR3 is made up of 16 amino acids. V gave up 3 bases and J gave up 6 bases; unmatched junction bases: 10.